Listed here is a single T cell receptor (beta chain). These data belong to a study of ipilimumab plus nivolumab after autologous stem cell transplantation. At the level of the study: Median doses per patient: four or five ipilimumab, 7 to 9 nivolumab.

Here immunoSEQ multiplex PCR was the method, and the copy in TCRdb shows in-frame clones only, minus some. The table records 40,000 to 45,000 clones, more than 85% of them present only once. This TCR came from a male donor with multiple myeloma. The sequenced sample was PBMCs, obtained in a trial of ipilimumab plus nivolumab as post-transplant consolidation.

CDR3 protein: CASSLSGGPDTQYF. CDR3 bases: TGTGCCAGCAGCTTATCAGGGGGGCCAGATACGCAGTATTTT. The rearrangement links TRBV7-7 to TRBJ2-3; maybe TRBD1 (7 bases). The germline gives CDR1 SSHAT, CDR2 FNYEAQ (reference sequence). V lost 2 bases, J lost 4 bases, and 10 bases lay in between. The CDR3 loop spans 14 amino acids.